Below, 17 T cell receptor beta chains from the same sample are listed, as sequenced in a study of T cell responses to AZD1222 COVID-19 vaccine. Sequencing used immunoSEQ multiplex PCR; TCRdb keeps in-frame clones, though not all of them. This repertoire shows around 130,000 clones, 80% to 95% found once; its top ten account for approximately 2%. Sequencing used peripheral blood, obtained 28 days after the second AZD1222 dose. These receptors all stem from an adult who received the AZD1222 COVID-19 vaccine.

The chain uses TRBV7-4 and TRBJ2-7; 9 bases map to TRBD1. The junction had 8 bases not matched to a gene; V was cut back by 6 bases and J by 2 bases. Germline CDR1 SGHVT, CDR2 SQSDAQ. The CDR3 is 15 amino acids. The CDR3 DNA reads TGTGCCAGCAGACAGGGGGCCTTCTTAACCTACGAGCAGTACTTC. Protein: CASRQGAFLTYEQYF.

The chain carries TRBV10-3 and TRBJ1-1; 8 bases are shared with TRBD1. Germline V gene sequence: CDR1 ENHRY, CDR2 SYGVKD. This CDR3 contains 14 residues. J lost 1 base, V lost 4 bases, and 2 bases had no gene match. The CDR3 sequence is CAISAGTGNTEAFF. The CDR3 nucleotides are TGTGCCATCAGTGCCGGGACAGGGAACACTGAAGCTTTCTTT.

The V gene is TRBV11-3, the J gene TRBJ1-2, with 7 bases that match TRBD1. Looked up from germline, CDR1 is SGHNT and CDR2 is YENEEA. This CDR3 is 14 amino acids long. Trimming at V came to 4 bases and at J to 8 bases, leaving 10 bases not matched to a gene. The CDR3 loop is CASSSDKQGMGYTF. CDR3 nucleotides: TGTGCCAGCAGCTCCGATAAACAGGGGATGGGCTACACCTTC.

This chain joins TRBV9 and TRBJ1-5, with D tentatively TRBD1 (6 bases). This CDR3 region has 14 residues. V gave up 4 bases and J gave up 5 bases, with 13 bases separating them. Germline values: CDR1 SGDLS, CDR2 YYNGEE. The CDR3 spells CASSPGQSYQPQHF. The CDR3 DNA sequence: TGTGCCAGCAGCCCCGGACAGAGTTATCAGCCCCAGCATTTT.

The rearrangement links TRBV4-1 to TRBJ1-6; D not certain. Trimming shortened V by 1 base and J by 9 bases, and 13 bases separated the two germline ends. The CDR3 contains 15 residues. Germline V gene data show CDR1 as MGHRA and CDR2 as YSYEKL. CDR3 amino acids: CASSQGTQSLSPLHF. In DNA form, the CDR3 reads TGCGCCAGCAGCCAAGGTACACAGAGTCTTTCACCCCTCCACTTT.

CDR3 loop: CASAVRTDTQYF. In nucleotides, the CDR3 is TGTGCCAGCGCCGTGAGAACAGATACGCAGTATTTT. The V and J genes are TRBV2 and TRBJ2-3; D is unresolved. Trimming removed 8 bases from V and 3 bases from J, with 9 bases in between. This CDR3 has 12 residues. Germline assignment: CDR1 SNHLY and CDR2 FYNNEI.

V is TRBV11-3 and J is TRBJ1-1; D remains ambiguous. The CDR3 contains 13 residues. Per germline, CDR1 SGHNT and CDR2 YENEEA. The germline V and J ends were trimmed by 3 bases and 6 bases, with 11 bases remaining between them. CDR3 protein: CASSFGRFAEAFF. In DNA form, the CDR3 reads TGTGCCAGCAGCTTCGGCCGGTTCGCTGAAGCTTTCTTT.

The chain recombines TRBV10-1 with TRBJ2-3; 10 nucleotides align to TRBD2. The CDR3 runs 18 residues. J was trimmed by 2 bases and V by 3 bases; bases with no gene match: 11. CDR1 WNHNN and CDR2 SYGVQD come from the germline V gene (reference sequence). CDR3 in amino acids: CASSDLRKSGGDTDTQYF. The CDR3 nucleotides are TGCGCCAGCAGTGATCTCCGGAAAAGCGGGGGGGACACAGATACGCAGTATTTT.

Comment on this clone: A junction end diverges from the germline sequence, so it may reflect a read error. The rearrangement joins TRBV7-7 to TRBJ2-1; D gene ambiguous. Looked up from germline, CDR1 is SSHAT and CDR2 is FNYEAQ (reference sequence). The length of the CDR3 is 14 residues. The CDR3 is CASSLLWRLWEQFF. The CDR3 DNA sequence: TGTGCTAGCAGCTTACTGTGGCGGCTCTGGGAGCAGTTCTTC.

The chain couples TRBV3-1 (or the pseudogene TRBV3-2) to TRBJ1-3; D perhaps matches TRBD1 (5 bases). With 0 bases removed from V and 1 base from J, the gap between germline ends came to 13 bases. This CDR3 contains 17 residues. Germline lookup yields CDR1 LGHDT and CDR2 YNNKEL (reference sequence). CDR3 protein: CASSQDRGGWSGNTIYF. CDR3 nucleotides: TGTGCCAGCAGCCAAGATAGGGGTGGTTGGTCTGGAAACACCATATATTTT.

This chain joins TRBV11-2 and TRBJ2-4; D is perhaps TRBD2 (5 bases). This CDR3 region has 17 residues. The V end lost 0 bases, the J end lost 8 bases, and 20 bases lay between the germline ends. Germline CDR1 is SGHAT and CDR2 is FQNNGV. The CDR3 DNA reads TGTGCCAGCAGCTTAGATATAGATACTAGAGACGGGGACATTCAGTACTTC. This translates into CASSLDIDTRDGDIQYF. The full variable domain, completed using reference TRBV11-2 and TRBJ2-4, is EAGVAQSPRYKIIEKRQSVAFWCNPISGHATLYWYQQILGQGPKLLIQFQNNGVVDDSQLPKDRFSAERLKGVDSTLKIQPAKLEDSAVYLCASSLDIDTRDGDIQYFGAGTRLSVL.

The chain carries TRBV9 and TRBJ2-2, with a possible D match to TRBD2 (5 bases). Germline-derived CDR1 and CDR2 are SGDLS and YYNGEE. This CDR3 comprises 17 residues. The V end lost 0 bases, the J end lost 5 bases, and 17 bases lay between the germline ends. The CDR3 protein is CASSVDPRGIMTGELFF. DNA for the CDR3: TGTGCCAGCAGCGTAGACCCCCGGGGAATAATGACCGGGGAGCTGTTTTTT.

The chain couples TRBV5-1 to TRBJ2-2, with D possibly being TRBD2 (5 bases). The CDR3 consists of 15 residues. CDR1 is SGHRS and CDR2 is YFSETQ in the germline V gene. Trimming left V 6 bases short and J 3 bases short, with 15 bases between. The CDR3 spells CASTRGGGDTGELFF. The CDR3 DNA reads TGCGCCAGCACCCGAGGTGGAGGAGACACCGGGGAGCTGTTTTTT.

V is TRBV6-5 and J is TRBJ2-3; D is possibly TRBD1 or TRBD2 (6 bases each). The CDR3 contains 15 residues. Per the germline V gene, CDR1 is MNHEY and CDR2 is SVGAGI. V was clipped by 2 bases and J by 4 bases, with 13 bases between them. CDR3 in amino acids: CASSYKPGAPDTQYF. CDR3 coding DNA: TGTGCCAGCAGTTACAAGCCGGGGGCCCCAGATACGCAGTATTTT.

V usage is TRBV19 and J usage is TRBJ1-2; 8 bases are a match to TRBD1. V gave up 7 bases and J gave up 5 bases; unmatched junction bases: 12. CDR3 length: 15 residues. Germline CDR1 and CDR2: LNHDA and SQIVND (reference sequence). The CDR3 sequence: CASTVAQGARYGYTF. CDR3 nucleotides: TGTGCCAGTACCGTGGCGCAGGGGGCTAGGTATGGCTACACCTTC.

This chain links TRBV19 with TRBJ2-7; D is perhaps TRBD1 (5 bases). This CDR3 is built from 12 residues. Trimming removed 7 bases at V and 2 bases at J, with 9 bases between. The germline V gene encodes CDR1 LNHDA and CDR2 SQIVND (reference sequence). CDR3 in amino acids: CASIPRAYEQYF. CDR3 nucleotides: TGTGCCAGTATCCCCAGGGCCTACGAGCAGTACTTC.

The chain links TRBV4-3 to TRBJ1-4, with D perhaps matching TRBD1 (5 bases). The germline V and J ends were trimmed by 3 bases and 7 bases, with 18 bases remaining between them. Germline V lookup: CDR1 LGHNA, CDR2 YSLEER. The CDR3 length is 16 residues. The CDR3 is CASSQFRGRSGEKLFF. CDR3 bases: TGCGCCAGCAGCCAGTTTCGGGGACGGAGCGGTGAAAAACTGTTTTTT.